The clone carrying this TCR beta chain came up once. Its antigen is unknown. The data originate from a study of T cell responses to AZD1222 COVID-19 vaccine. Study-wide points: The donors showed a predominance of white British ancestry and of females, with possible underestimation of clonal diversity. Only five to seven AZD1222 recipients were seropositive at baseline. Regions left unmutated in variants are reportedly the target of nearly half of spike-specific TCRs.

Trimming removed 6 bases from V and 2 bases from J, with 8 bases in between. The germline gives CDR1 LNHDA, CDR2 SQIVND (reference sequence). The CDR3 has 13 residues. TCRdb keeps only in-frame clones here, not all; method: immunoSEQ multiplex PCR. Found here are roughly 160,000 clones, about 91% of them singletons; the top ten hold about 4.6%. The chain couples TRBV19 to TRBJ1-5, with D possibly TRBD1 on 6 matching bases. This receptor was taken from an adult in good health. The specimen comprised peripheral blood, sampled on day 0 of MenACWY control vaccination. The CDR3 region has the DNA TGTGCCAGTAGCCACAGGGGCAATCAGCCCCAGCATTTT. Its protein is CASSHRGNQPQHF.